These 10 T cell receptor beta chains came from one sample sequenced in a study of T cell responses to AZD1222 COVID-19 vaccine. Produced via immunoSEQ multiplex PCR; TCRdb's table is partial and in-frame only. Among approximately 150,000 clones listed, about 91% were seen once. The sample was peripheral blood, taken on day 0 of AZD1222 vaccination. The source of these receptors is an adult in good health.

This sequence joins TRBV5-1 and TRBJ2-3; 8 positions agree with TRBD2. The germline gives CDR1 SGHRS, CDR2 YFSETQ. This CDR3 has 14 amino acids. The V segment lost 3 bases and the J segment 4 bases; nucleotides outside the gene matches: 4. The CDR3 DNA reads as TGCGCCAGCAGCTCCGGACTAGCTCCAGATACGCAGTATTTT. Protein product: CASSSGLAPDTQYF.

V is TRBV5-4 and J is TRBJ2-7, with 13 bases that match TRBD2. CDR1 and CDR2 (germline): SGHNT, YYREEE (reference sequence). The CDR3 is 15 amino acids. The ends lost 4 bases at V and 2 bases at J; junction bases unmatched: 3. The CDR3 DNA reads TGTGCCAGCAGCACGGGACTAGCGGGAACCTACGAGCAGTACTTC. Protein sequence: CASSTGLAGTYEQYF.

The chain uses TRBV4-1 and TRBJ1-5; no clear D gene. The CDR3 sequence is 15 residues long. Trimming took 0 bases from V and 2 from J, leaving 8 bases between them. The germline CDR1 and CDR2 sequences are MGHRA and YSYEKL. CDR3 nucleotides: TGCGCCAGCAGCCAAGACGATAGGGGCAATCAGCCCCAGCATTTT. Amino acids: CASSQDDRGNQPQHF.

The rearrangement joins TRBV6-5 to TRBJ1-6; D is undetermined. This CDR3 region has 13 residues. V shed 7 bases and J shed 10 bases, with 14 bases lying between them. Germline V gives CDR1 MNHEY, CDR2 SVGAGI. The CDR3 region is CASNPTGGSPLHF. DNA for the CDR3: TGTGCCAGCAACCCCACGGGTGGATCACCCCTCCACTTT.

The chain employs TRBV24-1 and TRBJ2-1; 7 bases align to TRBD1. Per germline, CDR1 KGHDR and CDR2 SFDVKD. This CDR3 is built from 22 residues. The ends lost 7 bases at V and 0 bases at J; junction bases unmatched: 26. CDR3 bases: TGTGCCACCAGCGCTGGACTTGGTGGTCGTGGCAGGGGGAATTTCTCCTACAATGAGCAGTTCTTC. It is translated as CATSAGLGGRGRGNFSYNEQFF.

V and J are TRBV28 and TRBJ1-2, with TRBD1 matching 7 bases. The junction had 13 bases not matched to a gene; V was cut back by 3 bases and J by 3 bases. Germline V CDR1 and CDR2: MDHEN, SYDVKM. This CDR3 is 17 amino acids long. The CDR3 DNA follows: TGTGCCAGCAGTTTGGCGGGGACAGATACTCTTTACTATGGCTACACCTTC. Translating it yields CASSLAGTDTLYYGYTF.

Comments on this clone: This sample includes further DNA sequences coding for the same CDR3. The chain recombines TRBV27 with TRBJ2-2, with D hard to call. V gave up 0 bases and J gave up 5 bases, with 10 bases separating them. From germline, CDR1 is MNHEY and CDR2 SMNVEV (reference sequence). CDR3 length equals 15 residues. CDR3 amino acids: CASSLSPSGTGELFF. As DNA, the CDR3 is TGTGCCAGCAGTTTATCACCTAGTGGGACCGGGGAGCTGTTTTTT.

The J gene is TRBJ1-5, the V gene TRBV18, with a possible D match to TRBD1 (5 bases). The CDR3 runs 14 residues. Looked up from germline, CDR1 is KGHSH and CDR2 is LQKENI. V lost 4 bases to trimming and J lost 3 bases, with 10 bases between them. The DNA of the CDR3 is TGTGCCAGCTCACAGGGACCAAACAATCAGCCCCAGCATTTT. Its protein product is CASSQGPNNQPQHF.

The chain is built from TRBV3-1 (or the pseudogene TRBV3-2) and TRBJ2-7, with TRBD2 identical over 10 bases. The V gene end was trimmed by 0 bases and the J gene end by 5 bases; junction bases not matched to a gene: 10. Germline CDR1 LGHDT, CDR2 YNNKEL (reference sequence). The CDR3 loop spans 17 amino acids. CDR3 region: CASSQDRLAGVSDEQYF. The CDR3 nucleotides are TGTGCCAGCAGCCAAGATCGGCTAGCGGGAGTTAGCGACGAGCAGTACTTC.

This clone was seen only once. This sequence joins TRBV5-1 and TRBJ1-3; 8 bases fit TRBD1. The CDR3 contains 14 residues. Germline trimming cut 3 bases from V and 3 bases from J; bases unmatched to any gene: 2. The V gene's germline CDR1 is SGHRS and CDR2 YFSETQ. CDR3 sequence: CASSSGGFGNTIYF. The CDR3 nucleotides are TGCGCCAGCAGCTCAGGGGGCTTTGGAAACACCATATATTTT.